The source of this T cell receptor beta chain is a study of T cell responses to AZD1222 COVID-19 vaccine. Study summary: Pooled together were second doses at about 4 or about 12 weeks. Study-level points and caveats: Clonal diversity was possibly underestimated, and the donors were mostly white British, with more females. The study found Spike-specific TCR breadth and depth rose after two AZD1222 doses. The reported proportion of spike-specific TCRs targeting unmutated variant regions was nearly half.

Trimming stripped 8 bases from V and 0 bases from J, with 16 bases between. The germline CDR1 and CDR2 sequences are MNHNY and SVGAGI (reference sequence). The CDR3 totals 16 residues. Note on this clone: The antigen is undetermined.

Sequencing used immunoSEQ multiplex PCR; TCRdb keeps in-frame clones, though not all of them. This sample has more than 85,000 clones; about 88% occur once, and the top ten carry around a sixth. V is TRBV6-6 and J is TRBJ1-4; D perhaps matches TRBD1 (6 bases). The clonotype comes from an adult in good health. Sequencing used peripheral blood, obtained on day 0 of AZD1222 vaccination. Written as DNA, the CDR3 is TGTGCCAGCTCTACCGCGACAGGTGCAACTAATGAAAAACTGTTTTTT. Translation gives CASSTATGATNEKLFF.